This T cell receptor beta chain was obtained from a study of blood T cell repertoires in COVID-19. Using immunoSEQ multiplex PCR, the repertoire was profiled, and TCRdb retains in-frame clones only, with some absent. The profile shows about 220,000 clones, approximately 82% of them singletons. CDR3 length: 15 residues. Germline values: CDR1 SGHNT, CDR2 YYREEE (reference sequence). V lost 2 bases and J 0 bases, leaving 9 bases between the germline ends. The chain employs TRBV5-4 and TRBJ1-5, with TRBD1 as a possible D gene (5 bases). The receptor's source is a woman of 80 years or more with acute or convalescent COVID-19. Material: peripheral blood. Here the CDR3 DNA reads TGTGCCAGCAGCTTTGGGGGGAATAGCAATCAGCCCCAGCATTTT. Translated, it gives CASSFGGNSNQPQHF.